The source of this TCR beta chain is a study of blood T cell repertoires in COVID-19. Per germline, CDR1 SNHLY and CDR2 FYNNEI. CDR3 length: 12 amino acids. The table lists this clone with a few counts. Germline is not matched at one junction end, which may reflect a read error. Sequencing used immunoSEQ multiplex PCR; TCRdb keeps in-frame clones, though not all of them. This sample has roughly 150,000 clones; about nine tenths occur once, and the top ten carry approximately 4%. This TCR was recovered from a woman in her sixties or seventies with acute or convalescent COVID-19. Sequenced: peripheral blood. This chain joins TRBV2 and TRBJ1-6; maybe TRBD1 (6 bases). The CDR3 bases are TGTGCCAGCAGTGTTACAGGGCTACTCCCACTTTTT. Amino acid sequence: CASSVTGLLPLF.